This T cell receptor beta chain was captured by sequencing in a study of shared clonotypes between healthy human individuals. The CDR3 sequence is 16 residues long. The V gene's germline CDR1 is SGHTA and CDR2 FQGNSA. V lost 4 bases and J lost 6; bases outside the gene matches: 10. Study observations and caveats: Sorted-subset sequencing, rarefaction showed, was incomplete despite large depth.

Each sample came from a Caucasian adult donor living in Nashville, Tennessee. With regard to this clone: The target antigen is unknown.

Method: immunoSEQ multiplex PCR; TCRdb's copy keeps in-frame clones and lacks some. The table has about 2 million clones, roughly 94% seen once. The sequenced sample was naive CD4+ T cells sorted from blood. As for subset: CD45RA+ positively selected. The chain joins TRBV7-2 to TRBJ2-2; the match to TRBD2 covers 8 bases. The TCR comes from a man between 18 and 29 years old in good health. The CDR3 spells CASSWIAGRSSGELFF. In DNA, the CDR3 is TGTGCCAGCAGCTGGATAGCGGGGCGCTCTTCCGGGGAGCTGTTTTTT.